This T cell receptor (beta chain) was obtained from a study of radiation and T cells in renal cell carcinoma. Study as a whole: Nephrectomy followed 15 Gy stereotactic body radiation by 4 weeks. Findings of the study overall: Top tumor clonotypes rose in blood 2 weeks post-radiation, then contracted.

Concerning this clone itself: Its antigen is currently unknown.

Time point specified: baseline pretreatment blood. This sample's treatment: 15 Gy SBRT to primary tumor, nephrectomy 4 weeks later. Germline V gene lookup returns CDR1 MNHEY and CDR2 SVGAGI. The germline V and J ends were trimmed by 0 bases and 4 bases, with 9 bases remaining between them. This CDR3 is 14 amino acids long. Measured with immunoSEQ multiplex PCR; TCRdb has only the in-frame clones, and not every one. The sample has 150,000 or so clones; approximately 87% are singletons. The material was blood, obtained from a patient whose treatment included radiotherapy and nephrectomy. This TCR was sampled from a woman aged 45-59 years with renal cell carcinoma. This rearrangement joins TRBV6-5 to TRBJ2-5, with no clear D. CDR3 in amino acids: CASSYSTGLETQYF. CDR3 nucleotide sequence: TGTGCCAGCAGTTACTCGACTGGTTTAGAGACCCAGTACTTC.